Listed below are T cell receptor beta chains from one sample, sequenced in a study of cytomegalovirus exposure and HLA in healthy donors. Repertoires were generated with immunoSEQ multiplex PCR, while TCRdb's copy carries only in-frame clones and drops some. The sample yields roughly 140,000 clones, about 68% seen once. The sequenced sample was PBMCs. These receptors all stem from a man aged 18-30 years in good health and CMV-seronegative. The CDR3 runs from the conserved cysteine through the conserved F or W. A D gene is named only where the DNA matches it firmly. Clone size is shown for a subset of rows, as once, few, many or a class of expanded clone.

D gene	J gene	V gene	clone size	CDR3 DNA	CDR3 protein
TRBD1	TRBJ1-2	TRBV4-1	few	TGCGCCAGCAGCCAAAGGACAGGGATGACGGACGGCTACACCTTC	CASSQRTGMTDGYTF
TRBD1	TRBJ2-7	TRBV27	-	TGTGCCAGCAGTTTCCGGCCGACAGGGGCGGCCTACGAGCAGTACTTC	CASSFRPTGAAYEQYF
TRBD2	TRBJ2-5	TRBV7-9	once	TGTGCCAGCAGCCTGGGACTAGCGGGAGGAGGAGAGACCCAGTACTTC	CASSLGLAGGGETQYF
-	TRBJ1-2	TRBV6-5	-	TGTGCCAGCAGTTACGGGCAGATCTATGGCTACACCTTC	CASSYGQIYGYTF
TRBD2	TRBJ2-7	TRBV9	-	TGTGCCAGTGCCCAGACTAGCGGACCCTACGAGCAGTACTTC	CASAQTSGPYEQYF
-	TRBJ2-1	TRBV27	-	TGTGCCAGCAGTTTGGGTTCCGGGCCTGAGGGTGAGCAGTTCTTC	CASSLGSGPEGEQFF
-	TRBJ1-2	TRBV6-6	-	TGTGCCAGCCGAGCCGGGGAGGATGGCTACACCTTC	CASRAGEDGYTF
-	TRBJ2-1	TRBV5-1	-	TGCGCCAGCAGCCCACTAGGGATCCACTCCTACAATGAGCAGTTCTTC	CASSPLGIHSYNEQFF
-	TRBJ1-2	TRBV5-1	few	TGCGCCAGCAGCTTGGGGGCCACAGCTAACTATGGCTACACCTTC	CASSLGATANYGYTF
TRBD2	TRBJ2-2	TRBV19	-	TGTGCCAGTAGGCCTCTACTAGCGGGAGACACCGGGGAGCTGTTTTTT	CASRPLLAGDTGELFF
-	TRBJ1-5	TRBV10-3	-	TGTGCCATCAGTGGAGGTCCTGAGGTGACTCAGCCCCAGCATTTT	CAISGGPEVTQPQHF